The entry below gives a single T cell receptor (beta chain) sequence along with its context. The repertoire was sequenced with immunoSEQ multiplex PCR; TCRdb's copy has only in-frame clones and lacks some. This repertoire shows about 72,000 clones, just over 90% found once; its top ten account for 2.8%. This entry is derived from a study of T cells after somatic rescue of genetic block. The sequence was obtained from a man aged 25-40 years. Material for sequencing was peripheral blood mononuclear cells (PBMCs).

The CDR3 DNA follows: TGTGCCAGCAGCGTCGGACTGAACACCGGGGAGCTGTTTTTT. This sequence encodes CASSVGLNTGELFF. This chain uses TRBV9 with TRBJ2-2, with D perhaps TRBD2 (5 bases). Trimming pared 2 bases from V and 1 base from J, leaving 6 bases between. The CDR3 length is 14 residues. Germline V gene lookup returns CDR1 SGDLS and CDR2 YYNGEE.